The 24 T cell receptor beta chains below were found in one sample sequenced in a study of blood T cell repertoires in COVID-19. The repertoire was sequenced with immunoSEQ multiplex PCR; TCRdb's copy has only in-frame clones and lacks some. The repertoire has 290,000 or so clones, roughly 92% of them found once; the top ten carry about 2.2%. Specimen: peripheral blood. These receptors originate from a woman aged 25-40 years with COVID-19, enrolled during active disease.

The chain combines TRBV5-4 with TRBJ1-2; 7 bases fit TRBD1. Germline trimming cut 3 bases from V and 2 bases from J; bases unmatched to any gene: 7. From germline, CDR1 is SGHNT and CDR2 YYREEE (reference sequence). The length of the CDR3 is 15 residues. The CDR3 sequence is CASSYSTGRNYGYTF. The CDR3 DNA sequence: TGTGCCAGCAGCTACTCGACAGGGAGAAACTATGGCTACACCTTC.

The chain links TRBV3-1 (or the pseudogene TRBV3-2) to TRBJ1-5, with D unclear. Germline V gives CDR1 LGHDT, CDR2 YNNKEL (reference sequence). The CDR3 spans 15 residues. V lost 2 bases to trimming and J lost 0 bases, with 8 bases between them. CDR3 protein: CASSQTQDSNQPQHF. The CDR3 region has the DNA TGTGCCAGCAGCCAAACACAAGATAGCAATCAGCCCCAGCATTTT.

This chain joins TRBV6-5 and TRBJ1-1; TRBD1 agrees at 8 bases. Germline V gives CDR1 MNHEY, CDR2 SVGAGI. The CDR3 runs to 14 residues. The J segment lost 1 base and the V segment lost 8 bases, leaving 6 bases of the junction unmatched. CDR3 residues: CASGRTGKNTEAFF. In DNA form, the CDR3 reads TGTGCCAGCGGAAGGACAGGGAAGAACACTGAAGCTTTCTTT.

The chain combines TRBV9 with TRBJ1-5; TRBD1 aligns across 7 bases. The V gene end was trimmed by 4 bases and the J gene end by 4 bases; junction bases not matched to a gene: 8. The V gene's germline CDR1 is SGDLS and CDR2 YYNGEE. The CDR3 consists of 15 residues. CDR3 bases: TGTGCCAGCAGCCCAGAGGGACAGATAAATCAGCCCCAGCATTTT. Its protein product is CASSPEGQINQPQHF.

V is TRBV7-9 and J is TRBJ1-5, with TRBD1 as a possible D gene (6 bases). V lost 2 bases and J 4 bases, leaving 9 bases between the germline ends. CDR1 is SEHNR, CDR2 FQNEAQ, per germline (reference sequence). The CDR3 extends over 14 amino acids. The CDR3 sequence: CASSLQGSNQPQHF. In DNA form, the CDR3 reads TGTGCCAGCAGCTTACAGGGGTCTAATCAGCCCCAGCATTTT.

The rearrangement links TRBV30 to TRBJ2-7; 8 positions match TRBD2. The CDR3 loop spans 12 amino acids. Germline assignment: CDR1 GTSNPN and CDR2 SVGIG (reference sequence). V was clipped by 8 bases and J by 5 bases; unmatched bases: 8. CDR3 sequence: CAGAGEPHEQYF. In DNA, the CDR3 is TGTGCCGGAGCGGGAGAGCCCCACGAGCAGTACTTC.

Remarks on this clone: Other DNA sequences in this specimen translate into the identical CDR3. This sequence joins TRBV5-1 and TRBJ2-7; the match to TRBD2 covers 8 bases. The CDR3 is 14 residues long. CDR1 is SGHRS and CDR2 is YFSETQ in the germline V gene. Losses at the gene ends were 3 bases for V and 1 base for J; bases not matched to a gene: 3. Written as DNA, the CDR3 is TGCGCCAGCAGCTCGGGGACTAGTTCCTACGAGCAGTACTTC. This translates into CASSSGTSSYEQYF.

This chain links TRBV19 with TRBJ2-6, with 11 bases matching TRBD1. V dropped 5 bases and J dropped 15; count of bases not matched to a gene: 12. The germline V gene encodes CDR1 LNHDA and CDR2 SQIVND (reference sequence). The CDR3 is 15 residues long. The CDR3: CASSLPGTGGPALTF. The DNA for the CDR3 is TGTGCCAGTAGTCTTCCCGGGACAGGGGGTCCCGCCCTGACTTTC. Using reference TRBV19 and TRBJ2-6 for the parts outside the CDR3, the full variable domain is DGGITQSPKYLFRKEGQNVTLSCEQNLNHDAMYWYRQDPGQGLRLIYYSQIVNDFQKGDIAEGYSVSREKKESFPLTVTSAQKNPTAFYLCASSLPGTGGPALTFGAGSRLTVL.

The V and J genes are TRBV30 and TRBJ1-1; D call uncertain. The CDR3 is 17 residues long. V gave up 0 bases and J gave up 0 bases, with 17 bases separating them. Looked up from germline, CDR1 is GTSNPN and CDR2 is SVGIG (reference sequence). This chain's CDR3 is CAWSVSLLSSMNTEAFF. The CDR3 region has the DNA TGTGCCTGGAGTGTATCCCTTCTTTCCTCTATGAACACTGAAGCTTTCTTT.

V and J are TRBV24-1 and TRBJ2-7; 7 nucleotides match TRBD1. Trimming took 5 bases from V and 2 from J; bases not matched to a gene: 5. CDR1 KGHDR and CDR2 SFDVKD come from the germline V gene. This CDR3 has 14 amino acids. As DNA, the CDR3 is TGTGCCACCAGTGTCGCGACAGGGCCCTACGAGCAGTACTTC. Residues: CATSVATGPYEQYF.

V and J are TRBV6-5 and TRBJ1-4; 8 bases are shared with TRBD1. Germline CDR1 and CDR2: MNHEY and SVGAGI. V lost 5 bases, J lost 6 bases, and 5 bases stayed unmatched. The CDR3 runs 14 residues. This CDR3 is CASSSQGAHEKLFF. The CDR3 coding sequence is TGTGCCAGCAGTAGCCAGGGGGCCCATGAAAAACTGTTTTTT.

This chain connects TRBV5-1 to TRBJ1-1; possible D gene TRBD1, 5 bases. The germline CDR1 and CDR2 sequences are SGHRS and YFSETQ. Trimming shortened V by 0 bases and J by 4 bases, and 10 bases separated the two germline ends. The CDR3 contains 14 residues. CDR3 DNA sequence: TGCGCCAGCAGCTTGGACAGGCTGGGCACTGAAGCTTTCTTT. The encoded protein is CASSLDRLGTEAFF.

The chain couples TRBV29-1 to TRBJ2-1, with D tentatively TRBD2 (5 bases). V lost 6 bases to trimming and J lost 4 bases, with 10 bases between them. CDR1 and CDR2 from the germline V gene are SQVTM and ANQGSEA. The CDR3 runs 12 residues. In nucleotides, the CDR3 is TGCAGCGTGGACTCGGGTTACAATGAGCAGTTCTTC. Encoded protein: CSVDSGYNEQFF.

This chain links TRBV15 with TRBJ1-2, with 8 bases matching TRBD1. CDR3 length: 15 residues. V was clipped by 3 bases and J by 8 bases; unmatched bases: 11. Per the germline V gene, CDR1 is LNHNV and CDR2 is YYDKDF (reference sequence). CDR3 bases: TGTGCCACCAGCAGGACCGTGGACAGGGTAGGCGGCTACACCTTC. Residues: CATSRTVDRVGGYTF.

This sequence joins TRBV12-3 or TRBV12-4 and TRBJ1-1; D uncertain. CDR3 length equals 12 residues. Trimming removed 3 bases at V and 7 bases at J, with 9 bases between. The CDR3 DNA follows: TGTGCCAGCAGTTTCGGTCGGAGTGAAGCTTTCTTT. It translates to CASSFGRSEAFF.

The gene calls are TRBV18 and TRBJ2-7; D remains ambiguous. The CDR3 sequence is 13 residues long. Germline V CDR1 and CDR2: KGHSH, LQKENI. V lost 0 bases to trimming and J lost 5 bases, with 8 bases between them. The CDR3 is CASSPPVGDEQYF. CDR3 DNA: TGTGCCAGCTCACCACCCGTGGGCGACGAGCAGTACTTC.

The chain couples TRBV12-3 or TRBV12-4 to TRBJ2-1; TRBD2 matches 8 bases. V gave up 5 bases and J gave up 9 bases; unmatched junction bases: 6. The CDR3 sequence is 13 residues long. In nucleotides, the CDR3 is TGTGCCAGCAGTCCGTTAGCGGGAACTGAGCAGTTCTTC. It is translated as CASSPLAGTEQFF.

The chain is built from TRBV4-2 and TRBJ2-7, with 11 bases matching TRBD2. After removal of 2 bases from V and 3 bases from J, the junction contained 6 bases not matched to a gene. The CDR3 is 16 residues long. Germline V gene data show CDR1 as LGHNA and CDR2 as YNFKEQ. CDR3 region: CASSQKLAGEGYEQYF. DNA for the CDR3: TGTGCCAGCAGCCAAAAACTAGCGGGAGAGGGCTACGAGCAGTACTTC.

The rearrangement links TRBV6-5 to TRBJ2-5, with a tentative D call TRBD1 (6 bases). The V gene's germline CDR1 is MNHEY and CDR2 SVGAGI. This CDR3 contains 13 residues. V shed 7 bases and J shed 4 bases, with 13 bases lying between them. The CDR3 DNA is TGTGCCAGCAAAAAACAGGGTAGAGAGACCCAGTACTTC. Protein product: CASKKQGRETQYF.

Details on this clone: The same CDR3 can be traced to other DNA sequences in this sample. The J gene is TRBJ1-3, the V gene TRBV28; unclear D gene. Germline V gene sequence: CDR1 MDHEN, CDR2 SYDVKM. Trimming left V 5 bases short and J 4 bases short, with 6 bases between. The CDR3 sequence is 12 residues long. This CDR3 is CASSGGGNTIYF. Written as DNA, the CDR3 is TGTGCCAGCAGTGGAGGGGGAAACACCATATATTTT.

The V and J genes are TRBV21-1 and TRBJ1-3; the table assigns TRBD1, which was not confirmed against the DNA. TRBV21-1 is termed a pseudogene. The CDR3 has 20 amino acids. The CDR3 loop is CASSKGGVGGTGNSGNTIYF. The CDR3 nucleotides are TGTGCCAGCAGCAAAGGAGGGGTAGGGGGGACAGGTAACTCTGGAAACACCATATATTTT.

The chain recombines TRBV10-3 with TRBJ2-6, with TRBD1 as a possible D gene (5 bases). Germline CDR1 and CDR2: ENHRY and SYGVKD. Trimming took off 0 bases at V and 0 bases at J, with 6 bases between the two ends. The CDR3 is 16 amino acids. CDR3 residues: CAISESRGSGANVLTF. The CDR3 nucleotides are TGTGCCATCAGTGAGTCTAGGGGCTCTGGGGCCAACGTCCTGACTTTC.

V usage is TRBV5-1 and J usage is TRBJ2-2; 11 positions match TRBD1. The CDR3 contains 14 residues. Germline lookup yields CDR1 SGHRS and CDR2 YFSETQ. After removal of 5 bases from V and 9 bases from J, the junction contained 6 bases not matched to a gene. CDR3 amino acids: CASSPGTGGRELFF. The CDR3 DNA follows: TGCGCCAGCAGTCCCGGGACAGGGGGAAGGGAGCTGTTTTTT.

This chain joins TRBV11-3 and TRBJ2-5; 9 nucleotides align to TRBD2. CDR1 SGHNT and CDR2 YENEEA come from the germline V gene. There are 15 residues in the CDR3. Germline trimming cut 5 bases from V and 4 bases from J; bases unmatched to any gene: 8. The CDR3 loop reads CASSNAGGAGETQYF. The DNA for the CDR3 is TGTGCCAGCAGCAACGCGGGGGGGGCAGGAGAGACCCAGTACTTC.